The present entry profiles one T cell receptor beta chain with its context. This sample stems from a study of CD8 T cells in Susac syndrome. cDNA came from approximately 0.5 to 1 ug RNA primed by random hexamers. immunoSEQ multiplex PCR amplified TCR beta CDR3 across 54 Vbeta, 13 Jbeta. Each CDR3 protein gets one entry after TCRdb re-called the immunoSEQ multiplex PCR reads with MiXCR. The sample holds some 200,000 distinct CDR3 sequences, 85% to 95% seen once. Losses at the gene ends were 6 bases for V and 4 bases for J; bases not matched to a gene: 17. CDR1 is SNHLY, CDR2 FYNNEI, per germline. The CDR3 extends over 18 amino acids.

V is TRBV2 and J is TRBJ2-5; 10 bases agree with TRBD1. Input material: CD8+ T cells from PBMCs. The sequence derives from a human donor with Susac syndrome. For the CDR3, the DNA is TGTGCCAGCAGCGAATTCCCCGGGACAGGGGAAGTCGTAGAGACCCAGTACTTC. Translation: CASSEFPGTGEVVETQYF.